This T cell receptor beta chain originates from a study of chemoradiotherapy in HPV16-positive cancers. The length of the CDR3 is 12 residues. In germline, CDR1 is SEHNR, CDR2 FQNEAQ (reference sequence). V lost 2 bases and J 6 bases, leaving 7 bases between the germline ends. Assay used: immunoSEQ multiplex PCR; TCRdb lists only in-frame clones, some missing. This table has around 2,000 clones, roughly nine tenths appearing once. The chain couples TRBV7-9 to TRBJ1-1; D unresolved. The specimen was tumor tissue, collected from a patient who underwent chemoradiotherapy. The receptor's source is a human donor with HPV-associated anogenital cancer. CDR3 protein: CASSLSNAEAFF. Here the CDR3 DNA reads TGTGCCAGCAGCTTATCTAACGCTGAAGCTTTCTTT.